Included here is one T cell receptor beta chain sequence, with context. Its target is unknown. TCRB transcripts that were expressed got sequenced, as all of the isolated RNA had been reverse transcribed. Data came from immunoSEQ multiplex PCR; TCRdb stores just in-frame clones and leaves some out. The table lists 200,000 to 250,000 clones, 11% of them singletons. The CDR3 covers 18 residues. Looked up from germline, CDR1 is SGHDT and CDR2 is YYEEEE. Trimming pared 5 bases from V and 3 bases from J, leaving 27 bases between. Sorted populations all had greater than 98% purity. The source of the sample is a study of beta chain features in type 1 diabetes. Across the study: Similarity in age, gender and cell yields was seen between patients and healthy donors. Study-level results: Sequencing used cDNA, and cells with high TCR expression could therefore be over-represented.

The rearrangement uses TRBV5-6 and TRBJ2-7; tentatively, D is TRBD2 (6 bases). The sequencing input was central memory CD4+ T cells from blood. This TCR was recovered from a man aged 18 to 30 in good health. The CDR3 sequence: CASSGGRTTRAGRYEQYF. CDR3 DNA: TGTGCCAGCAGTGGGGGACGGACGACGCGCGCGGGACGCTACGAGCAGTACTTC. Looking up the rest from reference TRBV5-6 and TRBJ2-7 gives the full variable domain: DAGVTQSPTHLIKTRGQQVTLRCSPKSGHDTVSWYQQALGQGPQFIFQYYEEEERQRGNFPDRFSGHQFPNYSSELNVNALLLGDSALYLCASSGGRTTRAGRYEQYFGPGTRLTVT.